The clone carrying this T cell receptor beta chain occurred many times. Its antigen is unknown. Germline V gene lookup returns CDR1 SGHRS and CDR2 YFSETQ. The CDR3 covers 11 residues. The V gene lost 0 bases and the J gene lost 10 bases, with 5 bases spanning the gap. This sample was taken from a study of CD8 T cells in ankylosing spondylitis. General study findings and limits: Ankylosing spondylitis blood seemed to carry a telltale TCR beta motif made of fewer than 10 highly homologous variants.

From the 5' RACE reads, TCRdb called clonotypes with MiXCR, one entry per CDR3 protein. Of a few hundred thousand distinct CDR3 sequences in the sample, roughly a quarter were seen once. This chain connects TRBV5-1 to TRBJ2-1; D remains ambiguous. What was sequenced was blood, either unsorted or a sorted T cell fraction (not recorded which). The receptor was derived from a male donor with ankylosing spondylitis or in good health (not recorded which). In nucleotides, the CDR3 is TGCGCCAGCAGCTTGGCTTGGGAGCAGTTCTTC. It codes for CASSLAWEQFF.